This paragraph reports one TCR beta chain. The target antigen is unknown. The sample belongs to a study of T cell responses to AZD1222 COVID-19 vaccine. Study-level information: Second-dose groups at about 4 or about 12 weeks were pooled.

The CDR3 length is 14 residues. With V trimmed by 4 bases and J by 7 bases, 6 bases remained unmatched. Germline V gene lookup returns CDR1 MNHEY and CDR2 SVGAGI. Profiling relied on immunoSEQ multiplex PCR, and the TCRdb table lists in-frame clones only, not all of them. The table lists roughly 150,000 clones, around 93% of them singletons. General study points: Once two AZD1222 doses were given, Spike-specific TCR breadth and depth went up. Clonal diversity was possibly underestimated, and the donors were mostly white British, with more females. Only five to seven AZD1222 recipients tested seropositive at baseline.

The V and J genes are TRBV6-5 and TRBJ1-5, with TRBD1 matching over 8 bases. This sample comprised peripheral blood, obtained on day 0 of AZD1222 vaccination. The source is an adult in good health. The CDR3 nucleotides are TGTGCCAGCAGTTCCACAGGGGGGGAACAGCCCCAGCATTTT. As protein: CASSSTGGEQPQHF.